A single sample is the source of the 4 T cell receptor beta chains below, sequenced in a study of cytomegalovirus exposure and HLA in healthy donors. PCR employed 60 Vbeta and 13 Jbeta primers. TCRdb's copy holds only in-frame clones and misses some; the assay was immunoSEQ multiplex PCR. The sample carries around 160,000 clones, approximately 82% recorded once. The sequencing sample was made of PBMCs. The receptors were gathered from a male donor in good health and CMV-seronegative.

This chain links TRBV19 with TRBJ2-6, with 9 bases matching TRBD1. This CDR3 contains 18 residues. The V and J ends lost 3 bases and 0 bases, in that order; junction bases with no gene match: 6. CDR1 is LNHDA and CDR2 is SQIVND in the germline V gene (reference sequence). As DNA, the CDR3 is TGTGCCAGTAGTATTAGGGGACAGGGTCTCTCTGGGGCCAACGTCCTGACTTTC. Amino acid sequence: CASSIRGQGLSGANVLTF.

In nucleotides, the CDR3 is TGTGCCAGCAGTTTCCAGGGACTAGCGGGGACGGGTGAGCAGTTCTTC. Its translation is CASSFQGLAGTGEQFF. The V gene is TRBV28, the J gene TRBJ2-1, with 13 bases aligning to TRBD2. The germline V gene has CDR1 MDHEN and CDR2 SYDVKM. With 3 bases clipped from V and 9 bases from J, the junction kept 8 bases outside the gene matches. This CDR3 spans 16 amino acids.

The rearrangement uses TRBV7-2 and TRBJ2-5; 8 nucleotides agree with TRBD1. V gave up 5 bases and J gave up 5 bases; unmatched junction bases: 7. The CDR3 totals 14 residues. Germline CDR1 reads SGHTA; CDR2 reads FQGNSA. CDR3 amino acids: CASSEGQGRETQYF. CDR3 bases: TGTGCCAGCAGCGAAGGACAGGGAAGGGAGACCCAGTACTTC.

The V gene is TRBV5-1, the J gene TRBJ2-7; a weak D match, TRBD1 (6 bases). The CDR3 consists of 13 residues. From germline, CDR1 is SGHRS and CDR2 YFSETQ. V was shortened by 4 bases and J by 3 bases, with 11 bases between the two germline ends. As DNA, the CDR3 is TGCGCCAGCAGCCTGCGGACAGACTACGAGCAGTACTTC. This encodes CASSLRTDYEQYF.